Listed below are T cell receptor beta chains from one sample, sequenced in a study of blood T cells in healthy people across ages. Using its own MiXCR run on the 5' RACE reads, TCRdb lists one record per CDR3 protein. The sample yields around 1.1 million distinct CDR3 sequences, around two fifths seen once. Sequencing input: blood. These receptors came from a man between 18 and 35 years old in good health. Both conserved end residues are part of each CDR3. D genes are given only for firm matches. For some rows the clone size is stated as once, few or many, or as a class when expanded; others skip it.

v_call: TRBV21-1
j_call: TRBJ2-3
clone_size: -
d_call: -
cdr3_aa: CASSNGTEDFGDTQYF
cdr3_nt: TGTGCCAGCAGCAACGGGACAGAGGATTTTGGGGATACGCAGTATTTT

v_call: TRBV12-5
j_call: TRBJ2-1
clone_size: -
d_call: -
cdr3_aa: CASGPSLIGGSENEQFF
cdr3_nt: TGTGCTAGTGGTCCTTCCCTCATAGGGGGTTCTGAGAATGAGCAGTTCTTC

v_call: TRBV25-1
j_call: TRBJ2-7
clone_size: -
d_call: -
cdr3_aa: CASSEDGARDEQYF
cdr3_nt: TGTGCCAGCAGTGAAGACGGGGCCAGGGACGAGCAGTACTTC

v_call: TRBV4-2
j_call: TRBJ2-1
clone_size: few
d_call: -
cdr3_aa: CASSVVQTNNEQFF
cdr3_nt: TGTGCCAGCAGCGTCGTCCAGACTAACAATGAGCAGTTCTTC

v_call: TRBV14
j_call: TRBJ1-1
clone_size: -
d_call: -
cdr3_aa: CASSQDMAGYKSTETFF
cdr3_nt: TGTGCCAGCAGCCAAGATATGGCAGGGTACAAAAGCACTGAAACTTTCTTT

v_call: TRBV9
j_call: TRBJ2-7
clone_size: -
d_call: -
cdr3_aa: CASSVGPQGHIYEQYF
cdr3_nt: TGTGCCAGCAGCGTAGGGCCCCAGGGACATATCTACGAGCAGTACTTC

v_call: TRBV6-2/TRBV6-3
j_call: TRBJ1-2
clone_size: few
d_call: -
cdr3_aa: CASSSWAADYGYTF
cdr3_nt: TGTGCCAGCAGTTCCTGGGCGGCTGACTATGGCTACACCTTC

v_call: TRBV5-6
j_call: TRBJ1-5
clone_size: -
d_call: -
cdr3_aa: CASSFHEGWGTSNQPQHF
cdr3_nt: TGTGCCAGCAGCTTCCATGAGGGGTGGGGGACTAGCAATCAGCCCCAGCATTTT

v_call: TRBV27
j_call: TRBJ1-2
clone_size: few
d_call: -
cdr3_aa: CASSLFSGRNYGYTF
cdr3_nt: TGTGCCAGCAGTTTATTTTCAGGCAGGAACTATGGCTACACCTTC

v_call: TRBV19
j_call: TRBJ1-2
clone_size: -
d_call: -
cdr3_aa: CASSIGGGSYYGYTF
cdr3_nt: TGTGCCAGTAGTATAGGCGGAGGATCCTACTATGGCTACACCTTC

v_call: TRBV7-9
j_call: TRBJ1-1
clone_size: once
d_call: -
cdr3_aa: CASSHPGNTEAFF
cdr3_nt: TGTGCCAGCAGCCACCCCGGGAACACTGAAGCTTTCTTT

v_call: TRBV27
j_call: TRBJ1-1
clone_size: -
d_call: -
cdr3_aa: CASSSLSPNTEAFF
cdr3_nt: TGTGCCAGCAGTTCTCTTTCCCCGAACACTGAAGCTTTCTTT

v_call: TRBV4-2
j_call: TRBJ1-5
clone_size: few
d_call: TRBD1
cdr3_aa: CASSQEGQGRQPQHF
cdr3_nt: TGTGCCAGCAGCCAAGAGGGACAGGGAAGACAGCCCCAGCATTTT

v_call: TRBV11-2
j_call: TRBJ2-1
clone_size: few
d_call: TRBD2
cdr3_aa: CASSLTSGDNEQFF
cdr3_nt: TGTGCCAGCAGCCTGACTAGCGGGGACAATGAGCAGTTCTTC

v_call: TRBV5-6
j_call: TRBJ2-3
clone_size: -
d_call: TRBD1
cdr3_aa: CASRRTGAVAQYF
cdr3_nt: TGTGCCAGCAGGCGAACAGGGGCGGTTGCGCAGTATTTT

v_call: TRBV6-1
j_call: TRBJ1-1
clone_size: -
d_call: -
cdr3_aa: CASIATGLSNTEAFF
cdr3_nt: TGTGCCAGCATTGCTACAGGGCTCTCGAACACTGAAGCTTTCTTT

v_call: TRBV12-3/TRBV12-4
j_call: TRBJ2-2
clone_size: -
d_call: -
cdr3_aa: CASSLAGTKTGELFF
cdr3_nt: TGTGCCAGCAGTTTAGCCGGGACCAAAACCGGGGAGCTGTTTTTT

v_call: TRBV5-1
j_call: TRBJ1-1
clone_size: -
d_call: -
cdr3_aa: CASSLDGQKNTEAFF
cdr3_nt: TGCGCCAGCAGCTTAGACGGACAGAAGAACACTGAAGCTTTCTTT

v_call: TRBV3-1
j_call: TRBJ1-2
clone_size: once
d_call: -
cdr3_aa: CTSNHASYGYTF
cdr3_nt: TGTACCAGCAACCATGCGTCCTATGGCTACACCTTC

v_call: TRBV5-1
j_call: TRBJ2-7
clone_size: few
d_call: TRBD2
cdr3_aa: CASSLFLRGDYNEQYF
cdr3_nt: TGCGCCAGCAGCTTGTTCTTGCGGGGGGATTACAATGAGCAGTACTTC

v_call: TRBV7-9
j_call: TRBJ1-2
clone_size: many
d_call: -
cdr3_aa: CASSLALYGYTF
cdr3_nt: TGTGCCAGCAGCTTAGCGTTATATGGCTACACCTTC

v_call: TRBV18
j_call: TRBJ1-6
clone_size: once
d_call: -
cdr3_aa: CASSPTGDPYNSPLHF
cdr3_nt: TGTGCCAGCTCACCAACGGGAGATCCCTATAATTCACCCCTCCACTTT

v_call: TRBV28
j_call: TRBJ2-3
clone_size: -
d_call: TRBD1
cdr3_aa: CASTYDRGYTDTQYF
cdr3_nt: TGTGCCAGCACCTATGACAGGGGGTACACAGATACGCAGTATTTT

v_call: TRBV7-2
j_call: TRBJ1-5
clone_size: few
d_call: -
cdr3_aa: CASSPQGGDNQPQHF
cdr3_nt: TGTGCCAGCAGCCCACAGGGAGGAGACAATCAGCCCCAGCATTTT

v_call: TRBV5-1
j_call: TRBJ1-2
clone_size: -
d_call: TRBD1
cdr3_aa: CASSPQGVANYGYTF
cdr3_nt: TGCGCCAGCAGTCCTCAGGGGGTAGCTAACTATGGCTACACCTTC

v_call: TRBV27
j_call: TRBJ2-7
clone_size: few
d_call: -
cdr3_aa: CASGSLGIEQYF
cdr3_nt: TGTGCCAGCGGATCGCTTGGGATCGAGCAGTACTTC

v_call: TRBV2
j_call: TRBJ2-3
clone_size: few
d_call: -
cdr3_aa: CASSVRRGATDTQYF
cdr3_nt: TGTGCCAGCAGTGTTCGTCGGGGGGCCACAGATACGCAGTATTTT

v_call: TRBV16
j_call: TRBJ2-7
clone_size: -
d_call: TRBD1
cdr3_aa: CASSQSQGVSYEQYF
cdr3_nt: TGTGCCAGCAGCCAATCGCAGGGGGTCTCCTACGAGCAGTACTTC

v_call: TRBV12-3/TRBV12-4
j_call: TRBJ2-5
clone_size: few
d_call: -
cdr3_aa: CASSWTEGETQYF
cdr3_nt: TGTGCCAGCAGTTGGACAGAAGGAGAGACCCAGTACTTC

v_call: TRBV13
j_call: TRBJ2-3
clone_size: -
d_call: -
cdr3_aa: CASSERLNYTDTQYF
cdr3_nt: TGTGCCAGCAGCGAGAGACTGAACTACACAGATACGCAGTATTTT

v_call: TRBV7-2
j_call: TRBJ2-3
clone_size: -
d_call: -
cdr3_aa: CASSLPRPRLYF
cdr3_nt: TGTGCCAGCAGCTTACCTAGACCGAGACTGTATTTT

v_call: TRBV9
j_call: TRBJ1-1
clone_size: -
d_call: -
cdr3_aa: CASSGATGEAFF
cdr3_nt: TGTGCCAGCAGCGGCGCGACAGGTGAAGCTTTCTTT

v_call: TRBV2
j_call: TRBJ1-2
clone_size: -
d_call: -
cdr3_aa: CASSESRVGNYGYTF
cdr3_nt: TGTGCCAGCAGTGAATCGAGGGTAGGCAACTATGGCTACACCTTC

v_call: TRBV6-2/TRBV6-3
j_call: TRBJ2-7
clone_size: few
d_call: TRBD1
cdr3_aa: CASGTVASSYEQYF
cdr3_nt: TGTGCCAGCGGGACAGTGGCAAGCTCCTACGAGCAGTACTTC

v_call: TRBV10-3
j_call: TRBJ2-3
clone_size: few
d_call: TRBD1
cdr3_aa: CAISRGQSTDTQYF
cdr3_nt: TGTGCCATCAGTAGGGGACAGAGCACAGATACGCAGTATTTT

v_call: TRBV10-2
j_call: TRBJ1-5
clone_size: once
d_call: -
cdr3_aa: CASSEHRGVSNQPQHF
cdr3_nt: TGCGCCAGCAGCGAGCACCGGGGGGTGAGCAATCAGCCCCAGCATTTT

v_call: TRBV12-3/TRBV12-4
j_call: TRBJ2-7
clone_size: few
d_call: -
cdr3_aa: CASRSAGGQIYEQYF
cdr3_nt: TGTGCCAGCAGATCCGCGGGGGGACAGATCTACGAGCAGTACTTC

v_call: TRBV29-1
j_call: TRBJ1-5
clone_size: -
d_call: -
cdr3_aa: CSAGERQGGQPQHF
cdr3_nt: TGCAGCGCCGGCGAACGCCAAGGGGGGCAGCCCCAGCATTTT

v_call: TRBV9
j_call: TRBJ2-3
clone_size: few
d_call: -
cdr3_aa: CASSVSSRDTQYF
cdr3_nt: TGTGCCAGCAGCGTTTCGTCTCGAGATACGCAGTATTTT

v_call: TRBV12-3/TRBV12-4
j_call: TRBJ2-4
clone_size: few
d_call: -
cdr3_aa: CASTKGVTTNKNIQYF
cdr3_nt: TGTGCCAGCACCAAAGGGGTCACCACCAACAAAAACATTCAGTACTTC

v_call: TRBV29-1
j_call: TRBJ2-3
clone_size: -
d_call: -
cdr3_aa: CSVGSRGGSTDTQYF
cdr3_nt: TGCAGCGTTGGATCCAGGGGAGGGAGCACAGATACGCAGTATTTT

v_call: TRBV15
j_call: TRBJ2-5
clone_size: -
d_call: -
cdr3_aa: CATSISETQYF
cdr3_nt: TGTGCCACCAGCATTTCGGAGACCCAGTACTTC

v_call: TRBV20-1
j_call: TRBJ2-2
clone_size: once
d_call: -
cdr3_aa: CSARTRGGDRRYTGELFF
cdr3_nt: TGCAGTGCTAGAACAAGAGGGGGAGACAGGAGATACACCGGGGAGCTGTTTTTT

v_call: TRBV5-1
j_call: TRBJ1-2
clone_size: few
d_call: -
cdr3_aa: CASSLNDEGGYTF
cdr3_nt: TGCGCCAGCAGCTTGAATGATGAGGGAGGCTACACCTTC

v_call: TRBV19
j_call: TRBJ1-2
clone_size: -
d_call: -
cdr3_aa: CASRTRQTYGYTF
cdr3_nt: TGTGCCAGTAGGACCCGACAAACCTACGGCTACACCTTC

v_call: TRBV20-1
j_call: TRBJ2-7
clone_size: -
d_call: TRBD2
cdr3_aa: CSASILAGRHEQYF
cdr3_nt: TGCAGTGCTTCAATACTAGCGGGGCGACATGAGCAGTACTTC

v_call: TRBV4-1
j_call: TRBJ2-3
clone_size: -
d_call: -
cdr3_aa: CAGSQFGGPKDTQYF
cdr3_nt: TGCGCCGGCAGCCAATTCGGGGGGCCTAAAGATACGCAGTATTTT

v_call: TRBV4-3
j_call: TRBJ1-5
clone_size: -
d_call: -
cdr3_aa: CASSHLGRNDQPQHF
cdr3_nt: TGCGCCAGCAGCCACCTCGGACGGAATGATCAGCCCCAGCATTTT

v_call: TRBV7-2
j_call: TRBJ1-2
clone_size: few
d_call: -
cdr3_aa: CASSTRQSSYGYTF
cdr3_nt: TGTGCCAGCAGCACCCGACAGAGCTCCTATGGCTACACCTTC

v_call: TRBV7-3
j_call: TRBJ1-1
clone_size: -
d_call: TRBD1
cdr3_aa: CASSSRTGPRTEAFF
cdr3_nt: TGTGCCAGCAGCTCCCGGACAGGACCCAGGACTGAAGCTTTCTTT

v_call: TRBV27
j_call: TRBJ2-7
clone_size: -
d_call: -
cdr3_aa: CASSFASSYNEQYF
cdr3_nt: TGTGCCAGCAGTTTTGCCAGCTCCTACAATGAGCAGTACTTC

v_call: TRBV20-1
j_call: TRBJ1-2
clone_size: few
d_call: -
cdr3_aa: CSARDQGRTVSGQNYGYTF
cdr3_nt: TGCAGTGCTAGAGATCAGGGGCGGACAGTGTCAGGTCAGAACTATGGCTACACCTTC

v_call: TRBV15
j_call: TRBJ1-2
clone_size: -
d_call: -
cdr3_aa: CATSSLGAGVFYGYTF
cdr3_nt: TGTGCCACCAGCAGCCTAGGCGCCGGGGTTTTCTATGGCTACACCTTC

v_call: TRBV4-2
j_call: TRBJ1-5
clone_size: -
d_call: TRBD1
cdr3_aa: CASNQDRVSNQPQHF
cdr3_nt: TGTGCCAGCAACCAAGACAGGGTGAGCAATCAGCCCCAGCATTTT